Shown below are 10 T cell receptor beta chains from a single sample sequenced in a study of T cell responses to AZD1222 COVID-19 vaccine. TCRdb keeps only in-frame clones here, not all; method: immunoSEQ multiplex PCR. The data contain some 190,000 clones, about 95% of them seen just once; the ten biggest clones take up 1.7%. The sample was peripheral blood, taken 28 days after the second dose of the MenACWY control vaccine. These receptor sequences come from an adult who received the MenACWY meningococcal vaccine as a control.

CDR3 sequence: CASSLATGAGNTIYF. CDR3 sequence (DNA): TGTGCCAGCAGCTTGGCGACAGGGGCGGGAAACACCATATATTTT. The chain recombines TRBV5-4 with TRBJ1-3, with 8 bases lining up with TRBD1. Germline lookup yields CDR1 SGHNT and CDR2 YYREEE (reference sequence). With 0 bases clipped from V and 4 bases from J, the junction kept 3 bases outside the gene matches. This CDR3 spans 15 amino acids.

The V and J genes are TRBV4-2 and TRBJ2-7; TRBD2 is a possible D gene (6 bases). There are 15 residues in the CDR3. Trimming left V 0 bases short and J 2 bases short, with 11 bases between. Per the germline V gene, CDR1 is LGHNA and CDR2 is YNFKEQ. This chain's CDR3 is CASSQEGGATYEQYF. CDR3 DNA: TGTGCCAGCAGCCAAGAGGGCGGGGCTACCTACGAGCAGTACTTC.

The chain couples TRBV27 to TRBJ2-3, with D perhaps matching TRBD1 (6 bases). The V and J ends lost 5 bases and 5 bases respectively, with 11 bases between them. CDR1 and CDR2 (germline): MNHEY, SMNVEV (reference sequence). The CDR3 is 13 residues long. The CDR3: CASSQGTEDTQYF. CDR3 in DNA: TGTGCCAGCAGTCAGGGGACGGAAGATACGCAGTATTTT.

The rearrangement links TRBV27 to TRBJ2-3, with TRBD2 matching 10 bases. Per germline, CDR1 MNHEY and CDR2 SMNVEV (reference sequence). J was trimmed by 6 bases and V by 5 bases; bases with no gene match: 8. The CDR3 contains 15 residues. The CDR3 DNA reads as TGTGCCAGCAGTGGGCTAGCGGGAGAGTTGGATACGCAGTATTTT. Its translation is CASSGLAGELDTQYF.

This clone was counted once. The rearrangement joins TRBV27 to TRBJ2-3; 15 bases map to TRBD2. CDR1 MNHEY and CDR2 SMNVEV come from the germline V gene (reference sequence). The CDR3 has 20 amino acids. J lost 1 base, V lost 4 bases, and 12 bases had no gene match. CDR3 nucleotides: TGTGCCAGCAGTTCGACCCAGGGACTAGCGGGGGGCCGTGGCACAGATACGCAGTATTTT. This gives the protein CASSSTQGLAGGRGTDTQYF.

The chain employs TRBV28 and TRBJ1-1; a weak D match, TRBD1 (6 bases). CDR1 and CDR2 (germline): MDHEN, SYDVKM. Deletions cut 8 bases from V and 4 bases from J, with 29 bases between. The CDR3 length is 18 residues. The chain's CDR3 is CASPPDRQVGRGSTEAFF. The CDR3 DNA reads as TGTGCCAGCCCTCCCGACCGACAGGTAGGACGAGGGAGCACTGAAGCTTTCTTT.

The chain uses TRBV10-1 and TRBJ2-7, with a possible D match to TRBD2 (5 bases). The length of the CDR3 is 13 residues. V gave up 2 bases and J gave up 5 bases, with 10 bases separating them. From germline, CDR1 is WNHNN and CDR2 SYGVQD (reference sequence). CDR3 coding DNA: TGCGCCAGCAGTGAGCCAAACGGGAACGAGCAGTACTTC. Translating gives CASSEPNGNEQYF.

This clone was detected only once. J is TRBJ2-1 and V is TRBV28; the D is unclear. This CDR3 has 14 residues. Trimming pared 3 bases from V and 4 bases from J, leaving 10 bases between. Germline CDR1 reads MDHEN; CDR2 reads SYDVKM. CDR3 in amino acids: CASSLGSGYNEQFF. For the CDR3, the DNA is TGTGCCAGCAGTTTGGGGTCGGGTTACAATGAGCAGTTCTTC.

The chain links TRBV30 to TRBJ2-1; possible D gene TRBD2, 5 bases. The CDR3 contains 14 residues. The V gene lost 0 bases and the J gene lost 2 bases, with 8 bases spanning the gap. Germline CDR1 reads GTSNPN; CDR2 reads SVGIG (reference sequence). CDR3 region: CAWSVRGAYNEQFF. Here the CDR3 DNA reads TGTGCCTGGAGTGTACGGGGAGCCTACAATGAGCAGTTCTTC.

To note about this clone: Other DNA sequences within the sample encode an identical CDR3. The chain uses TRBV9 and TRBJ2-1; the match to TRBD2 covers 10 bases. The germline gives CDR1 SGDLS, CDR2 YYNGEE. V trimming: 3 bases; J trimming: 0 bases; junction bases outside the gene matches: 0. The CDR3 is 15 amino acids. The CDR3 DNA reads as TGTGCCAGCAGCGCTAGCGGGGGCTCCTACAATGAGCAGTTCTTC. Translating gives CASSASGGSYNEQFF. Looking up the rest from reference TRBV9 and TRBJ2-1 gives the full variable domain: DSGVTQTPKHLITATGQRVTLRCSPRSGDLSVYWYQQSLDQGLQFLIQYYNGEERAKGNILERFSAQQFPDLHSELNLSSLELGDSALYFCASSASGGSYNEQFFGPGTRLTVL.